This is a list of T cell receptor beta chains from one sample in a study of technical replicates of blood from a few donors. Profiled with immunoSEQ multiplex PCR; TCRdb holds only in-frame clones, not every one. The data contain about 82,000 clones, about 91% of them singletons. The sample comprised T cells isolated from PBMCs. The receptors shown here come from a human donor in good health. Each CDR3 is given with its conserved first and last residue. Fields, in order: CDR3 length, D gene, V gene, clone size, J gene, CDR3 protein, CDR3 DNA. A D gene is named only where the DNA matches it firmly. The size field is filled for only some rows; it gives once, few, many or a size class.

>16|TRBD2|TRBV5-4|-|TRBJ2-7
CASSFRLAGGHREQYF
TGTGCCAGCAGTTTCCGACTAGCGGGAGGGCATCGGGAGCAGTACTTC
>15|TRBD1|TRBV11-3|-|TRBJ2-2
CASSPTGRTTGELFF
TGTGCCAGCAGCCCGACAGGGCGGACCACCGGGGAGCTGTTTTTT
>15|-|TRBV5-1|-|TRBJ1-1
CASSSRPGQIGEAFF
TGCGCCAGCAGCTCAAGGCCTGGACAGATCGGTGAAGCTTTCTTT
>17|-|TRBV5-8|-|TRBJ1-2
CASSSKSQGTIPYGYTF
TGTGCCAGCAGCTCGAAGTCTCAGGGGACTATCCCCTATGGCTACACCTTC
>15|TRBD1|TRBV4-1|-|TRBJ2-1
CASSLRDRAYGEQFF
TGCGCCAGCAGCCTCCGGGACAGGGCTTACGGTGAGCAGTTCTTC
>16|-|TRBV7-9|-|TRBJ1-2
CASSDSDGPANYGYTF
TGTGCCAGCAGCGACTCGGATGGCCCAGCTAACTATGGCTACACCTTC
>13|-|TRBV2|-|TRBJ1-2
CASSAGYEYGYTF
TGTGCCAGCAGTGCCGGTTACGAATATGGCTACACCTTC
>13|TRBD2|TRBV27|-|TRBJ2-7
CASSRGRANEQYF
TGTGCCAGCAGCCGCGGGAGGGCCAATGAGCAGTACTTC
>16|-|TRBV27|-|TRBJ2-7
CASSLSVGTVSYEQYF
TGTGCCAGCAGTTTATCGGTCGGGACTGTGTCCTACGAGCAGTACTTC
>15|TRBD2|TRBV7-2|-|TRBJ2-7
CASSLPGLAVYEQYF
TGTGCCAGCAGCCTACCGGGACTAGCGGTCTACGAGCAGTACTTC
>14|TRBD2|TRBV5-1|few|TRBJ2-1
CASQLAGQNNEQFF
TGCGCCAGCCAACTAGCGGGTCAGAACAATGAGCAGTTCTTC
>12|-|TRBV19|-|TRBJ1-2
CASTRTEYGYTF
TGTGCCAGTACAAGGACAGAGTATGGCTACACCTTC
>15|-|TRBV5-1|-|TRBJ2-1
CASSLDSGTYNEQFF
TGCGCCAGCAGCTTGGATAGCGGTACCTACAATGAGCAGTTCTTC
>11|-|TRBV19|-|TRBJ2-3
CASRHREIQYF
TGTGCCAGTAGGCACCGGGAGATTCAGTATTTT
>13|-|TRBV10-2|-|TRBJ2-3
CASSDSLSDTQYF
TGCGCCAGCAGTGACAGTCTTTCGGATACGCAGTATTTT
>9|-|TRBV30|-|TRBJ2-7
CAWSNEQYF
TGTGCCTGGAGCAACGAGCAGTACTTC
>14|-|TRBV7-7|-|TRBJ1-2
CASRYGRSNYGYTF
TGTGCTAGCAGATATGGCCGCTCTAACTATGGCTACACCTTC
>18|TRBD1|TRBV7-9|-|TRBJ2-5
CASISLGSGTEIQETQYF
TGTGCCAGCATCAGCTTGGGGTCCGGGACAGAAATCCAAGAGACCCAGTACTTC
>15|TRBD1|TRBV28|once|TRBJ1-2
CASSLVGQGNYGYTF
TGTGCCAGCAGTTTAGTAGGACAGGGGAACTATGGCTACACCTTC
>15|TRBD2|TRBV11-3|-|TRBJ2-5
CASSPPGVAGETQYF
TGTGCCAGCAGCCCCCCCGGGGTAGCGGGAGAGACCCAGTACTTC
>14|TRBD1|TRBV5-1|-|TRBJ1-2
CASSPWTGNYGYTF
TGCGCCAGCAGCCCCTGGACAGGGAACTATGGCTACACCTTC
>14|-|TRBV5-4|once|TRBJ1-3
CAAGTLQSGNTIYF
TGTGCAGCCGGGACTCTCCAAAGTGGAAACACCATATATTTT
>16|TRBD2|TRBV9|-|TRBJ2-3
CASSLWAGVYTDTQYF
TGTGCCAGCAGCTTATGGGCGGGGGTATACACAGATACGCAGTATTTT
>15|TRBD2|TRBV4-1|-|TRBJ2-7
CASSQALAGIYEQYF
TGCGCCAGCAGCCAAGCCCTAGCGGGGATATACGAGCAGTACTTC
>15|-|TRBV14|-|TRBJ2-2
CASSQDTVYTGELFF
TGTGCCAGCAGCCAAGACACAGTCTACACCGGGGAGCTGTTTTTT
>18|TRBD2|TRBV19|-|TRBJ2-5
CASSIDPGVAGLQETQYF
TGTGCCAGTAGTATAGATCCCGGAGTAGCGGGCCTCCAAGAGACCCAGTACTTC
>15|-|TRBV7-3|-|TRBJ2-3
CASSFSRTSTDTQYF
TGTGCCAGCAGCTTTTCTCGTACTAGCACAGATACGCAGTATTTT
>15|-|TRBV5-4|-|TRBJ2-3
CASSRGPGEADTQYF
TGTGCCAGCAGCAGGGGACCGGGAGAGGCAGATACGCAGTATTTT
>16|TRBD2|TRBV2|-|TRBJ2-7
CASRPFRGGGSNEQYF
TGTGCCAGCAGACCATTCCGGGGCGGCGGGAGTAACGAGCAGTACTTC
>17|TRBD1|TRBV27|-|TRBJ1-1
CASSLLPGQGANTEAFF
TGTGCCAGCAGTCTTCTCCCGGGACAGGGGGCCAACACTGAAGCTTTCTTT
>14|-|TRBV5-4|-|TRBJ1-1
CASSLVQSNTEAFF
TGTGCCAGCAGCTTGGTACAGTCGAACACTGAAGCTTTCTTT
>16|-|TRBV28|-|TRBJ2-3
CATLRGNGQGTDTQYF
TGTGCCACCCTACGGGGGAATGGGCAAGGGACAGATACGCAGTATTTT
>14|TRBD1|TRBV9|-|TRBJ2-7
CASSVRDRPYEQYF
TGTGCCAGCAGCGTCCGGGACAGACCCTACGAGCAGTACTTC
>17|-|TRBV7-3|-|TRBJ2-1
CASSLRMGLSSYNEQFF
TGTGCCAGCAGCTTAAGGATGGGGCTATCGAGCTACAATGAGCAGTTCTTC
>13|-|TRBV5-1|-|TRBJ2-5
CASSSGLQETQYF
TGCGCCAGCAGCTCTGGACTTCAAGAGACCCAGTACTTC
>17|-|TRBV7-8|-|TRBJ2-3
CASRSMLVRSSTDTQYF
TGTGCCAGCAGAAGCATGCTCGTGCGGTCTAGCACAGATACGCAGTATTTT
>14|-|TRBV9|-|TRBJ2-7
CASSPGAGAYEQYF
TGTGCCAGCAGCCCCGGGGCAGGGGCCTACGAGCAGTACTTC
>14|-|TRBV18|-|TRBJ2-5
CASSPFGGGETQYF
TGTGCCAGCTCACCATTCGGGGGAGGAGAGACCCAGTACTTC
>14|-|TRBV5-6|-|TRBJ1-4
CASSLTGTNEKLFF
TGTGCCAGCAGCTTAACGGGAACTAATGAAAAACTGTTTTTT
>16|TRBD2|TRBV28|-|TRBJ2-3
CASLERSGRITDTQYF
TGTGCCAGCTTAGAAAGGAGCGGGAGGATCACAGATACGCAGTATTTT
>13|-|TRBV25-1|-|TRBJ2-1
CASTRGLGNEQFF
TGTGCCAGCACAAGGGGATTGGGCAATGAGCAGTTCTTC
>13|-|TRBV5-1|-|TRBJ1-2
CASSLGQNYGYTF
TGCGCCAGCAGCCTGGGACAAAACTATGGCTACACCTTC
>12|-|TRBV10-2|-|TRBJ1-2
CASSDIGGGYTF
TGCGCCAGCAGTGATATCGGGGGAGGCTACACCTTC
>14|TRBD2|TRBV9|-|TRBJ2-7
CASSDGGGPYEQYF
TGTGCCAGCAGCGACGGGGGAGGGCCATACGAGCAGTACTTC
>13|-|TRBV11-2|-|TRBJ2-7
CASSLGFVFEQYF
TGTGCCAGCAGCTTAGGTTTCGTTTTCGAGCAGTACTTC